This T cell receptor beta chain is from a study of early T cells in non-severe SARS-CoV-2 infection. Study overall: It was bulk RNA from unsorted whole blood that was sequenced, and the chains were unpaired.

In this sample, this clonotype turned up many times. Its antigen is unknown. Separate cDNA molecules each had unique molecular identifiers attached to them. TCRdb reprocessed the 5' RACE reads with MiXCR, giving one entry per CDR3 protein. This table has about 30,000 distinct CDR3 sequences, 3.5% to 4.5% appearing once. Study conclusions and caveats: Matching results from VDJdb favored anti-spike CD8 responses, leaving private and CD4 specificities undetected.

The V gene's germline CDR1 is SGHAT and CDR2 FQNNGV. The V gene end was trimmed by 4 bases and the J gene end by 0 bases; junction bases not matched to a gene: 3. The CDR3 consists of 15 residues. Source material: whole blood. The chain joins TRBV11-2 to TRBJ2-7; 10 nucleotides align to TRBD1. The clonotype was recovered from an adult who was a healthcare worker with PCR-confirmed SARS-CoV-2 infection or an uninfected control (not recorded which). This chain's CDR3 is CASSWTGGSSYEQYF. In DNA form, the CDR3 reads TGTGCCAGCAGCTGGACAGGGGGAAGCTCCTACGAGCAGTACTTC.